A single sample gave rise to the 22 T cell receptor beta chains below, sequenced in a study of CD8+ T cells in alopecia areata. RNA, once extracted, was reverse transcribed into cDNA for use as the sequencing template. Clones were read by immunoSEQ multiplex PCR, and TCRdb kept only the in-frame ones, dropping some. The sample includes 150,000 to 200,000 clones, less than 70% seen only once; the top ten take about 1.3%. Specified treatment: oral pan-JAK inhibitor, 5-10 mg twice daily. Source: CD4+ T cells sorted from blood, taken around week 47, from a patient treated with tofacitinib. Every receptor here comes from a human donor with alopecia areata.

V gene TRBV4-3 combines with J gene TRBJ2-2, with D uncertain. Trimming stripped 0 bases from V and 1 base from J, with 3 bases between. Germline-derived CDR1 and CDR2 are LGHNA and YSLEER. The CDR3 has 14 amino acids. DNA for the CDR3: TGCGCCAGCAGCCAAGATAAGAACACCGGGGAGCTGTTTTTT. Protein: CASSQDKNTGELFF.

This clone was detected a few times. Different DNA sequences within this sample yield the same CDR3. This chain uses TRBV29-1 with TRBJ1-2, with 11 bases matching TRBD1. V dropped 6 bases and J dropped 7; count of bases not matched to a gene: 1. This CDR3 is built from 11 residues. CDR1 and CDR2 from the germline V gene are SQVTM and ANQGSEA. CDR3 sequence: CSVGQGGGYTF. The CDR3 DNA follows: TGCAGCGTGGGACAGGGGGGTGGCTACACCTTC.

The V gene is TRBV12-5, the J gene TRBJ2-7; the match to TRBD1 covers 10 bases. CDR3 length: 17 residues. Per the germline V gene, CDR1 is LGHNT and CDR2 is FRNRAP. The V segment lost 1 base and the J segment 2 bases; nucleotides outside the gene matches: 8. CDR3 coding DNA: TGTGCTAGTGGTTTGGGCAACTCCGGGACAGGGGCCTACGAGCAGTACTTC. Protein product: CASGLGNSGTGAYEQYF.

The chain couples TRBV25-1 to TRBJ2-7; D not certain. Trimming took off 6 bases at V and 3 bases at J, with 12 bases between the two ends. This CDR3 is 13 amino acids long. Germline V gene lookup returns CDR1 MGHDK and CDR2 SYGVNS. CDR3 DNA sequence: TGTGCCAGCAGCCCGGCAAGGTTCTACGAGCAGTACTTC. Translating it yields CASSPARFYEQYF.

This sequence joins TRBV29-1 and TRBJ2-7; D is possibly TRBD1 (7 bases). Trimming removed 6 bases from V and 1 base from J, with 10 bases in between. The CDR3 loop spans 12 amino acids. Germline V gene data show CDR1 as SQVTM and CDR2 as ANQGSEA. The CDR3 reads CSVAGQSYEQYF. As DNA, the CDR3 is TGCAGCGTGGCGGGACAGTCCTACGAGCAGTACTTC.

V is TRBV27 and J is TRBJ2-5, with TRBD2 as a possible D gene (6 bases). The CDR3 loop spans 14 amino acids. Looked up from germline, CDR1 is MNHEY and CDR2 is SMNVEV (reference sequence). The V end lost 4 bases, the J end lost 2 bases, and 11 bases lay between the germline ends. The CDR3 DNA is TGTGCCAGCAGTTCATGGAGGGATCAAGAGACCCAGTACTTC. Protein sequence: CASSSWRDQETQYF.

The gene calls are TRBV5-6 and TRBJ2-1, with 9 positions matching TRBD2. Germline CDR1 and CDR2: SGHDT and YYEEEE. The CDR3 is 15 amino acids. The V gene end was trimmed by 4 bases and the J gene end by 0 bases; junction bases not matched to a gene: 2. The chain's CDR3 is CASSLAGPSYNEQFF. CDR3 bases: TGTGCCAGCAGCCTAGCGGGGCCCTCCTACAATGAGCAGTTCTTC.

This chain connects TRBV18 to TRBJ2-5, with a weak D call TRBD1 (5 bases). The CDR3 totals 15 residues. Germline CDR1 reads KGHSH; CDR2 reads LQKENI. The V end was cut by 1 base, the J end by 2 bases, with 11 bases between. The CDR3 DNA reads TGTGCCAGCTCACCACGTGCCACAGGACAAGAGACCCAGTACTTC. It encodes CASSPRATGQETQYF.

In DNA, the CDR3 is TGTGCCAGCAGCTCCGGGACAGGGGCCGAAAAACTGTTTTTT. Encoded protein: CASSSGTGAEKLFF. V usage is TRBV13 and J usage is TRBJ1-4; 10 positions agree with TRBD1. This CDR3 is built from 14 residues. V dropped 4 bases and J dropped 8; count of bases not matched to a gene: 4. Germline V gene lookup returns CDR1 PRHDT and CDR2 FYEKMQ (reference sequence).

The rearrangement joins TRBV5-1 to TRBJ2-1, with D maybe TRBD2 (6 bases). Germline lookup yields CDR1 SGHRS and CDR2 YFSETQ. Between the trimmed V and J ends, which lost 2 bases and 4 bases, there was a span of 16 bases. The CDR3 totals 16 residues. In DNA, the CDR3 is TGCGCCAGCAGCTTTATCGCGGGGACCTCATACAATGAGCAGTTCTTC. This sequence encodes CASSFIAGTSYNEQFF.

This clone was detected many times. The chain combines TRBV4-3 with TRBJ2-4, with 12 positions matching TRBD2. This CDR3 spans 16 amino acids. The germline V gene has CDR1 LGHNA and CDR2 YSLEER. The trim removed 0 bases at V and 8 bases at J, leaving 5 bases unmatched. CDR3 residues: CASSQDRLAGDDIQYF. CDR3 in DNA: TGCGCCAGCAGCCAAGATCGACTAGCGGGGGACGACATTCAGTACTTC.

The genes are TRBV29-1 and TRBJ2-2; the D is unclear. Germline CDR1 reads SQVTM; CDR2 reads ANQGSEA. This CDR3 contains 16 residues. V lost 4 bases and J 0 bases, leaving 15 bases between the germline ends. The CDR3 sequence is CSVALLKGSNTGELFF. The DNA for the CDR3 is TGCAGCGTTGCCCTCCTTAAAGGGTCGAACACCGGGGAGCTGTTTTTT.

The chain employs TRBV9 and TRBJ1-1; D gene uncertain. V was cut by 0 bases and J by 4 bases, with 10 bases left in between. Germline V gene sequence: CDR1 SGDLS, CDR2 YYNGEE. The CDR3 extends over 14 amino acids. The CDR3 loop reads CASSVVWEATEAFF. Here the CDR3 DNA reads TGTGCCAGCAGCGTAGTGTGGGAGGCCACTGAAGCTTTCTTT.

V usage is TRBV25-1 and J usage is TRBJ1-1; D is ambiguous. CDR1 and CDR2 (germline): MGHDK, SYGVNS. The length of the CDR3 is 13 residues. Trimming removed 1 base from V and 6 bases from J, with 9 bases in between. CDR3 DNA: TGTGCCAGCAGTGAATTAACGGTCGCTGAAGCTTTCTTT. Encoded protein: CASSELTVAEAFF.

The chain recombines TRBV2 with TRBJ1-1; weak D call: TRBD1 (6 bases). The CDR3 is 14 residues long. CDR1 is SNHLY, CDR2 FYNNEI, per germline. The V end lost 5 bases, the J end lost 5 bases, and 15 bases lay between the germline ends. CDR3 protein: CASSQQGGGTEAFF. CDR3 sequence (DNA): TGTGCCAGCAGTCAACAGGGAGGGGGGACTGAAGCTTTCTTT.

This sequence joins TRBV27 and TRBJ1-2; D uncertain. The CDR3 covers 14 residues. Looked up from germline, CDR1 is MNHEY and CDR2 is SMNVEV (reference sequence). V lost 4 bases and J lost 6, with 15 bases in between. CDR3 sequence: CASSSHGRPDGYTF. The CDR3 DNA sequence: TGTGCCAGCAGTTCCCACGGAAGACCGGATGGCTACACCTTC.

The rearrangement links TRBV9 to TRBJ1-6; D call uncertain. CDR1 and CDR2 from the germline V gene are SGDLS and YYNGEE. This CDR3 has 16 amino acids. Trimming took off 0 bases at V and 1 base at J, with 8 bases between the two ends. CDR3 loop: CASSVDRSSYNSPLHF. CDR3 sequence (DNA): TGTGCCAGCAGCGTAGATAGGTCGTCCTATAATTCACCCCTCCACTTT.

The sample holds a few counts of this clone. The identical CDR3 is also encoded by other nucleotide sequences in the sample. The J gene is TRBJ1-1, the V gene TRBV5-4; no clear D gene. This CDR3 contains 12 residues. Germline-derived CDR1 and CDR2 are SGHNT and YYREEE (reference sequence). V was cut by 4 bases and J by 2 bases, with 6 bases left in between. The CDR3 here is CASSLPNTEAFF. CDR3 in DNA: TGTGCCAGCAGCCTACCTAACACTGAAGCTTTCTTT.

The CDR3 reads CASSRGTAAPYNEQFF. DNA for the CDR3: TGCGCCAGCAGCCGGGGGACCGCAGCCCCCTACAATGAGCAGTTCTTC. The chain carries TRBV4-3 and TRBJ2-1, with D perhaps matching TRBD1 or TRBD2 (5 bases each). The CDR3 totals 16 residues. Trimming cost V 4 bases and J 2 bases, with 15 bases left between them. Germline values: CDR1 LGHNA, CDR2 YSLEER.

This clone was seen a single time. The chain is built from TRBV30 and TRBJ1-1; 7 positions match TRBD1. The ends lost 3 bases at V and 6 bases at J; junction bases unmatched: 10. The CDR3 has 14 amino acids. Germline-derived CDR1 and CDR2 are GTSNPN and SVGIG (reference sequence). DNA of the CDR3: TGTGCCTGGAGCCCCGGACAGGATTACCCTGAAGCTTTCTTT. This translates into CAWSPGQDYPEAFF.

As regards this clone: The junction and the germline gene differ at one end; a read error may be behind it. V usage is TRBV30 and J usage is TRBJ1-1; the match to TRBD1 covers 7 bases. The CDR3 length is 10 residues. CDR1 and CDR2 from the germline V gene are GTSNPN and SVGIG (reference sequence). As DNA, the CDR3 is TGTGCCTGGAGGTCGGGACAGACCGCCTTT. Residues: CAWRSGQTAF.

This clone was observed a few times. The chain couples TRBV19 to TRBJ2-5; 8 nucleotides match TRBD1. V trimming: 8 bases; J trimming: 2 bases; junction bases outside the gene matches: 13. Germline V gives CDR1 LNHDA, CDR2 SQIVND (reference sequence). This CDR3 region has 16 residues. CDR3 nucleotides: TGTGCCAGTGGGAGACGGACAGGGTTGGCACAAGAGACCCAGTACTTC. Amino acids: CASGRRTGLAQETQYF.